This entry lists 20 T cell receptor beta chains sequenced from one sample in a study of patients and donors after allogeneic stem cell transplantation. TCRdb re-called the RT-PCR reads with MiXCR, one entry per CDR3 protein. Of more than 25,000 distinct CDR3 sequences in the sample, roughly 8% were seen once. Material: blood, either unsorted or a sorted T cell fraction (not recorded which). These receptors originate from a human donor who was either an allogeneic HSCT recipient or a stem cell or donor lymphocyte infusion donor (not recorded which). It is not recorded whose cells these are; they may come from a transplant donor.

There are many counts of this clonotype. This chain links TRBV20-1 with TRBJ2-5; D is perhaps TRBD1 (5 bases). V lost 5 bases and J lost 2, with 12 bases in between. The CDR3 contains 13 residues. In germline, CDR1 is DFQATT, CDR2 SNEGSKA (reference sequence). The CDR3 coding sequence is TGCAGTGCTGGGGCGCGGACGCAAGAGACCCAGTACTTC. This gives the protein CSAGARTQETQYF.

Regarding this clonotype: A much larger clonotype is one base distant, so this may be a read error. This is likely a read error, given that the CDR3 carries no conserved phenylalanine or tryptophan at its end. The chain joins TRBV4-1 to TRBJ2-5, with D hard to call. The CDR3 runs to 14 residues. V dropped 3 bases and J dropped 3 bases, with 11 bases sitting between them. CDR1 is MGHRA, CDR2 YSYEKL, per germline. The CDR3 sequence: CASSQSPWEETQYY. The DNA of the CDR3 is TGCGCCAGCAGCCAGAGCCCGTGGGAAGAGACCCAGTACTAC.

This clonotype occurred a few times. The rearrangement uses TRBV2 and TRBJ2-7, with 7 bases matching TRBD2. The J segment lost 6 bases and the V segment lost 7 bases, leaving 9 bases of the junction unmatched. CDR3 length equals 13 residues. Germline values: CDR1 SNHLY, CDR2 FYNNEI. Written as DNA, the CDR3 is TGTGCCAGCAAGGGAGGGACGTCCGGCGAGCAGTACTTC. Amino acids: CASKGGTSGEQYF.

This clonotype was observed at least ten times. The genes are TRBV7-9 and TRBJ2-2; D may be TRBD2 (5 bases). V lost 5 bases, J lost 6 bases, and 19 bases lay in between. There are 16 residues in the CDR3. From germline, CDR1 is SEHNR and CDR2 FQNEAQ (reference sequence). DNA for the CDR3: TGTGCCAGCAGCGCGATTACTAGAGAGGTGGCCGGGGAGCTGTTTTTT. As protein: CASSAITREVAGELFF.

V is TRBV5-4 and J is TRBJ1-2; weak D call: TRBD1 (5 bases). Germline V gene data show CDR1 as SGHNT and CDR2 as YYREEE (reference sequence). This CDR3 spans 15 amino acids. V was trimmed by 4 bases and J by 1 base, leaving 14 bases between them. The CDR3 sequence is CASSPGVGVNYGYTF. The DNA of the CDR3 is TGTGCCAGCAGCCCAGGCGTGGGGGTTAACTATGGCTACACCTTC. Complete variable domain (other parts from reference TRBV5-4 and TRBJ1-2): ETGVTQSPTHLIKTRGQQVTLRCSSQSGHNTVSWYQQALGQGPQFIFQYYREEENGRGNFPPRFSGLQFPNYSSELNVNALELDDSALYLCASSPGVGVNYGYTFGSGTRLTVV.

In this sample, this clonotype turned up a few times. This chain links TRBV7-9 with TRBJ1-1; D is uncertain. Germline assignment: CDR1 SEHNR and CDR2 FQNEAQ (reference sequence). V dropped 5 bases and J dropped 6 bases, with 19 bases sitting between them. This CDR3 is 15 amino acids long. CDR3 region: CASSLLGGVGAEAFF. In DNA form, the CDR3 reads TGTGCCAGCAGCCTCCTGGGCGGGGTGGGCGCTGAAGCTTTCTTT.

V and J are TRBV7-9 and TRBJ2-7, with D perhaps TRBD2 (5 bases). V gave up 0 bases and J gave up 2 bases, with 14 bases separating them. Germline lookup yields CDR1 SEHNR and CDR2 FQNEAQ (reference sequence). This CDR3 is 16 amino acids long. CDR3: CASSLALGGRTYEQYF. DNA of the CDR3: TGTGCCAGCAGCTTAGCGTTGGGTGGGAGAACCTACGAGCAGTACTTC. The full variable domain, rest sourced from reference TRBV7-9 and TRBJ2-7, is DTGVSQNPRHKITKRGQNVTFRCDPISEHNRLYWYRQTLGQGPEFLTYFQNEAQLEKSRLLSDRFSAERPKGSFSTLEIQRTEQGDSAMYLCASSLALGGRTYEQYFGPGTRLTVT.

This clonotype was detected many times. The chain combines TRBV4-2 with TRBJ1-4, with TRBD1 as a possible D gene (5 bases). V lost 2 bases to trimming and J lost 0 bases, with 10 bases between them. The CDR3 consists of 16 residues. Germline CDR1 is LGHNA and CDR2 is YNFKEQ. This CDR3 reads CASSQTAGATNEKLFF. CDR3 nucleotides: TGTGCCAGCAGCCAAACTGCGGGGGCAACTAATGAAAAACTGTTTTTT.

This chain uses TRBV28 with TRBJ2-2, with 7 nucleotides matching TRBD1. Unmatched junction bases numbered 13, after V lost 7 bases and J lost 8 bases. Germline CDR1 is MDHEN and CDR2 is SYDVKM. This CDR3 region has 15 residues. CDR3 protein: CASTPPDRAQGELFF. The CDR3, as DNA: TGTGCCAGCACACCACCCGACAGGGCTCAGGGGGAGCTGTTTTTT. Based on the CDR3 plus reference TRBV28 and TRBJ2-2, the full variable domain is DVKVTQSSRYLVKRTGEKVFLECVQDMDHENMFWYRQDPGLGLRLIYFSYDVKMKEKGDIPEGYSVSREKKERFSLILESASTNQTSMYLCASTPPDRAQGELFFGEGSRLTVL.

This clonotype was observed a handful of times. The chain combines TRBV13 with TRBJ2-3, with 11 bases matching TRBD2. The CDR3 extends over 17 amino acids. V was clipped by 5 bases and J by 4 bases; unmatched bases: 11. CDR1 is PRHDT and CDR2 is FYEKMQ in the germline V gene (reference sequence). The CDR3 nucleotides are TGTGCCAGCAGCGCGGCCCTAGCGGGAGGTGTGGCAGATACGCAGTATTTT. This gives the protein CASSAALAGGVADTQYF.

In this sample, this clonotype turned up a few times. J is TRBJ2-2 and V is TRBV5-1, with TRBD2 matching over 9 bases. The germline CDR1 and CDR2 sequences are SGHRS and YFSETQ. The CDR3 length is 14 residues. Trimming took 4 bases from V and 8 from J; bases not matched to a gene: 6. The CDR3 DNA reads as TGCGCCAGCAGCGGGGGACTAGCCGGGGGGGAGCTGTTTTTT. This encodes CASSGGLAGGELFF.

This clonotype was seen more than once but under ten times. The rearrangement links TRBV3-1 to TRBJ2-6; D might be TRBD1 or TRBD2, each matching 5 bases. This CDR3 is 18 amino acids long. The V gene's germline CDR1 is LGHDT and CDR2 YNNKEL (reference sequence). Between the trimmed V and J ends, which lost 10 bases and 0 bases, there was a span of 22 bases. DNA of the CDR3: TGTGCCACCCGAGGGGCGACAGTTTCGATCTCTGGGGCCAACGTCCTGACTTTC. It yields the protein CATRGATVSISGANVLTF.

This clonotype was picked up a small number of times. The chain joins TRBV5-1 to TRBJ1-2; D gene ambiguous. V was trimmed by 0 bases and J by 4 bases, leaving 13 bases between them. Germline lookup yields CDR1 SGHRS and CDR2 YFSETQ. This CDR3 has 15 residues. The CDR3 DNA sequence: TGCGCCAGCAGCTTGGGGGCCACCTCTCTCTATGGCTACACCTTC. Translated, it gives CASSLGATSLYGYTF. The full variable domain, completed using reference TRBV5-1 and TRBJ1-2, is KAGVTQTPRYLIKTRGQQVTLSCSPISGHRSVSWYQQTPGQGLQFLFEYFSETQRNKGNFPGRFSGRQFSNSRSEMNVSTLELGDSALYLCASSLGATSLYGYTFGSGTRLTVV.

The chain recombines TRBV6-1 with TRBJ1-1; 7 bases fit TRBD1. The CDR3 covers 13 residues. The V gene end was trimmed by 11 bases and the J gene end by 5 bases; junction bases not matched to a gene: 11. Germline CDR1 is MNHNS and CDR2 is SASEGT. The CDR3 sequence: CAAGRGRGTEAFF. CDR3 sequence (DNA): TGTGCCGCCGGAAGGGGGCGGGGTACTGAAGCTTTCTTT.

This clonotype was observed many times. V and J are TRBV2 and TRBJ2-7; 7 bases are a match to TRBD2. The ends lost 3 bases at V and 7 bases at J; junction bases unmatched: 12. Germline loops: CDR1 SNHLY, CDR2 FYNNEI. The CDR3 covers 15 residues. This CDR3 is CASSELWREREEQYF. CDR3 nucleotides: TGTGCCAGCAGTGAGTTATGGCGGGAGCGAGAAGAGCAGTACTTC.

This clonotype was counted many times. The CDR3 nucleotides are TGTGCCAGCGGGCTGAACGGGAGATCTTCCGGGGAGCTGTTTTTT. Protein product: CASGLNGRSSGELFF. This chain links TRBV27 with TRBJ2-2; D perhaps matches TRBD2 (6 bases). Germline V gene data show CDR1 as MNHEY and CDR2 as SMNVEV (reference sequence). The CDR3 is made up of 15 amino acids. The V and J ends lost 8 bases and 6 bases respectively, with 19 bases between them.

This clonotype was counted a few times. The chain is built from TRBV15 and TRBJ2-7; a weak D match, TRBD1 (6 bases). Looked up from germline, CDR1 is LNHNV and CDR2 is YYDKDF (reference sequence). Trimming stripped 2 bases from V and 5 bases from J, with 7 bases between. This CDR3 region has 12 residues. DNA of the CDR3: TGTGCCACCAGCAGAAACAGGGACGAGCAGTACTTC. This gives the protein CATSRNRDEQYF. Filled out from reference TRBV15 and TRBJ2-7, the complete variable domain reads DAMVIQNPRYQVTQFGKPVTLSCSQTLNHNVMYWYQQKSSQAPKLLFHYYDKDFNNEADTPDNFQSRRPNTSFCFLDIRSPGLGDTAMYLCATSRNRDEQYFGPGTRLTVT.

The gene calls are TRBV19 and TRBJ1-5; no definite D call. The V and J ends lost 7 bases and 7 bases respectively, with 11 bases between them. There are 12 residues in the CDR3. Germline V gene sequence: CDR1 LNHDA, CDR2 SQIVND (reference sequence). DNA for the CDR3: TGTGCCAGTACATTTTCGGAGCAGCCCCAGCATTTT. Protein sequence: CASTFSEQPQHF.

The CDR3 spells CASRQFTGTEAFF. In DNA, the CDR3 is TGTGCCAGCAGGCAATTTACAGGGACTGAAGCTTTCTTT. V gene TRBV6-1 combines with J gene TRBJ1-1; TRBD1 is a possible D gene (6 bases). This CDR3 has 13 amino acids. Germline loops: CDR1 MNHNS, CDR2 SASEGT. Deletions cut 6 bases from V and 5 bases from J, with 13 bases between.

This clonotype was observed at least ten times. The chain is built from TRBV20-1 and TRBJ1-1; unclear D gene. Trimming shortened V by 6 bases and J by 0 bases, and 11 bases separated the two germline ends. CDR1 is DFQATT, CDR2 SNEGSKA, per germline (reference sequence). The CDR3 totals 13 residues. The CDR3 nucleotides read TGCAGTGCATCCGTCTATGTGAACACTGAAGCTTTCTTT. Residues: CSASVYVNTEAFF.